The clone carrying this T cell receptor (beta chain) was seen at least ten times. Its antigen is as yet unknown. These data originate in a study of T cells in Graves' hyperthyroidism and ophthalmopathy. Across the whole study: Peripheral blood samples were taken at initial diagnosis, prior to any treatment.

Notes on the study in general: In blood, most of the thyroid clonotypes expanded above 0.001 were also present. Ophthalmopathy, which appeared later, was predicted by the model a median approximately 6 months before onset.

The CDR3 has 18 amino acids. V dropped 3 bases and J dropped 0; count of bases not matched to a gene: 10. Germline-derived CDR1 and CDR2 are LGHDT and YNNKEL (reference sequence). Uncontrolled infection, other autoimmune disease, pregnancy or lactation barred patients from enrollment. TCR beta CDR3 regions were amplified from RNA transcripts. Initially, a first-round RT-PCR of the TCR CDR3 employed the HTBI primer set. A single record per CDR3 protein comes from TCRdb applying MiXCR to the multiplex PCR reads. The sample gives about 130,000 distinct CDR3 sequences, approximately 20% of which show up once; over 60% is in the top ten.

The TCR originated in a woman aged 50 to 60 with Graves' hyperthyroidism that later progressed to Graves' ophthalmopathy. Sequences were obtained from blood. The chain carries TRBV3-1 and TRBJ2-1, with 8 positions matching TRBD1. Here the CDR3 reads CASSQTGVGSSSYNEQFF. CDR3 DNA sequence: TGTGCCAGCAGCCAGACAGGGGTTGGGAGTAGCTCCTACAATGAGCAGTTCTTC.